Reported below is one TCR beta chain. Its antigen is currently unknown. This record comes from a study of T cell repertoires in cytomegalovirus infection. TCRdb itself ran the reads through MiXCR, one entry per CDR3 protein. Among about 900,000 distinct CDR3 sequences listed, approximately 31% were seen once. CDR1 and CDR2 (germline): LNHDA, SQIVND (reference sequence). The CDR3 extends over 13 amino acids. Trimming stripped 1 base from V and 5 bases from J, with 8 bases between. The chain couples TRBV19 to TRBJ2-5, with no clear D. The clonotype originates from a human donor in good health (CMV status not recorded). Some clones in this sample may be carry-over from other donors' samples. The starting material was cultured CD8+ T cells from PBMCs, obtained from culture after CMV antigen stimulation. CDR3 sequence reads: CASSIVLGETQYF. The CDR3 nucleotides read TGTGCCAGTAGTATAGTTTTGGGGGAGACCCAGTACTTC.